The clone carrying this T cell receptor (beta chain) came up once. Its cognate antigen is unknown. TCRdb's copy holds only in-frame clones and misses some; the assay was immunoSEQ multiplex PCR. The sample includes more than 7,500 clones, approximately 80% of them seen just once. This record belongs to a study of tumor-infiltrating lymphocytes in localized non-small cell lung cancer. Study-wide context: The cohort mixed smokers and never-smokers, several histologies, and some post-neoadjuvant-chemotherapy samples.

Trimming removed 0 bases from V and 5 bases from J, with 8 bases in between. This CDR3 spans 13 amino acids. Germline values: CDR1 SGDLS, CDR2 YYNGEE. Findings and caveats of the study: Not all patients were TCR sequenced, owing to tissue quantity.

The chain uses TRBV9 and TRBJ1-1, with no clear D. The source is a human donor with non-small cell lung cancer. Sequencing input: uninvolved lung tissue not adjacent to the tumor. The CDR3 is CASSVASRTEAFF. CDR3 nucleotides: TGTGCCAGCAGCGTAGCTAGTAGAACTGAAGCTTTCTTT.